A selection of T cell receptor beta chains follows, all from one sample in a study of identical twins. TCRdb reprocessed the 5' RACE reads via MiXCR and lists one record per CDR3 protein. This table holds some 1,600,000 distinct CDR3 sequences, 25% to 35% found once. The sequencing input was cord blood. The receptor set was obtained from a newborn girl in good health. Both conserved end residues are part of each CDR3. A D gene is named only where the DNA matches it firmly. Only some rows state a clone size, as once, few, many or a class for expanded clones.

clone_size: NA
j_call: TRBJ2-1
v_call: TRBV6-1
d_call: NA
cdr3_nt: TGTGCCAGCAAGGTGGGCCAGGGGATCTCCTACAATGAGCAGTTCTTC
cdr3_aa: CASKVGQGISYNEQFF

clone_size: few
j_call: TRBJ1-1
v_call: TRBV29-1
d_call: TRBD1
cdr3_nt: TGCAGCGTTCCCGGGACAGTAGGTTTGAACACTGAAGCTTTCTTT
cdr3_aa: CSVPGTVGLNTEAFF

clone_size: NA
j_call: TRBJ2-7
v_call: TRBV7-8
d_call: TRBD1
cdr3_nt: TGTGCCAGCAGCTTACCCGACAGGGGCTACGAGCAGTACTTC
cdr3_aa: CASSLPDRGYEQYF

clone_size: few
j_call: TRBJ2-5
v_call: TRBV9
d_call: NA
cdr3_nt: TGTGCCAGCAGCCGCGGGCCTCCACTAGTATACCAAGAGACCCAGTACTTC
cdr3_aa: CASSRGPPLVYQETQYF

clone_size: NA
j_call: TRBJ2-3
v_call: TRBV12-3/TRBV12-4
d_call: NA
cdr3_nt: TGTGCCAGCAGTTTAGGGGGGAGAGAGCAAAGTACGCAGTATTTT
cdr3_aa: CASSLGGREQSTQYF

clone_size: NA
j_call: TRBJ2-3
v_call: TRBV3-1
d_call: NA
cdr3_nt: TGTGCCAGCAGCCAAGAAGGTCCAGGTACGCAGTATTTT
cdr3_aa: CASSQEGPGTQYF

clone_size: few
j_call: TRBJ2-7
v_call: TRBV24-1
d_call: TRBD2
cdr3_nt: TGTGCCACCAGTGATTCCGGACTAGCGGGGGGCCTTTACAATGAGCAGTACTTC
cdr3_aa: CATSDSGLAGGLYNEQYF

clone_size: NA
j_call: TRBJ1-2
v_call: TRBV28
d_call: TRBD1
cdr3_nt: TGTGCCAGCAGTTCCTCGACAGGGTGGAGATATGGCTACACCTTC
cdr3_aa: CASSSSTGWRYGYTF

clone_size: NA
j_call: TRBJ1-4
v_call: TRBV19
d_call: NA
cdr3_nt: TGTGCCAGTAGTACCCTCCGGGGGAATGAAAAACTGTTTTTT
cdr3_aa: CASSTLRGNEKLFF

clone_size: NA
j_call: TRBJ1-1
v_call: TRBV29-1
d_call: NA
cdr3_nt: TGCAGCGTTGTCGTAAGGACAATGAACACTGAAGCTTTCTTT
cdr3_aa: CSVVVRTMNTEAFF

clone_size: NA
j_call: TRBJ1-2
v_call: TRBV20-1
d_call: TRBD1
cdr3_nt: TGCAGTCCCGACAGGGAAAACTATGGCTACACCTTC
cdr3_aa: CSPDRENYGYTF

clone_size: NA
j_call: TRBJ2-3
v_call: TRBV18
d_call: NA
cdr3_nt: TGTGCCAGCTCACCATTATATTCGGGTCGGGGGCGCAACCAAGATACGCAGTATTTT
cdr3_aa: CASSPLYSGRGRNQDTQYF

clone_size: NA
j_call: TRBJ2-3
v_call: TRBV19
d_call: TRBD2
cdr3_nt: TGTGCCAGCCAGGAGGCTAGCGGGAGAACAGATACGCAGTATTTT
cdr3_aa: CASQEASGRTDTQYF

clone_size: few
j_call: TRBJ1-4
v_call: TRBV20-1
d_call: NA
cdr3_nt: TGCAGTGCTCTCGGCGGGGGGGCAACTAATGAAAAACTGTTTTTT
cdr3_aa: CSALGGGATNEKLFF

clone_size: NA
j_call: TRBJ1-6
v_call: TRBV7-9
d_call: TRBD1
cdr3_nt: TGTGCCAGCAGCTCGGACAGGAGCTCCTATAATTCACCCCCCCACTTT
cdr3_aa: CASSSDRSSYNSPPHF

clone_size: NA
j_call: TRBJ1-5
v_call: TRBV7-9
d_call: NA
cdr3_nt: TGTGCCAGCAGCGACCAGAGGTCGGTAAATCAGCCCCAGCATTTT
cdr3_aa: CASSDQRSVNQPQHF

clone_size: NA
j_call: TRBJ1-2
v_call: TRBV20-1
d_call: NA
cdr3_nt: TGCAGTGCTGCAAGGCTTTATGGCTACACCTTC
cdr3_aa: CSAARLYGYTF

clone_size: NA
j_call: TRBJ1-6
v_call: TRBV12-3/TRBV12-4
d_call: NA
cdr3_nt: TGTGCCAGCAGTTTAAGCAGGGGAGGGTCACCCCTCCACTTT
cdr3_aa: CASSLSRGGSPLHF

clone_size: NA
j_call: TRBJ2-3
v_call: TRBV24-1
d_call: TRBD1
cdr3_nt: TGTGCCACCAGTGACGGACAGGGCTTTAGCACAGGTACGCAGTATTTT
cdr3_aa: CATSDGQGFSTGTQYF

clone_size: NA
j_call: TRBJ2-4
v_call: TRBV2
d_call: TRBD2
cdr3_nt: TGTGCCAGCACTGGTCGTCTAGCGGGAGTCGGAGCCAAAAACATTCAGTACTTC
cdr3_aa: CASTGRLAGVGAKNIQYF

clone_size: NA
j_call: TRBJ2-5
v_call: TRBV18
d_call: NA
cdr3_nt: TGTGCCAGCTCACCAACAGGATGGAGAAGCCAAGAGACCCAGTACTTC
cdr3_aa: CASSPTGWRSQETQYF

clone_size: few
j_call: TRBJ1-1
v_call: TRBV5-6
d_call: TRBD1
cdr3_nt: TGTGCCAGCAGCTTGCAGGGGGCTTACACTGAAGCTTTCTTT
cdr3_aa: CASSLQGAYTEAFF

clone_size: NA
j_call: TRBJ1-4
v_call: TRBV4-2
d_call: NA
cdr3_nt: TGTGCCAGCAGCCAAGCTTATGGTACAGGGACTAATGAAAAACTGTTTTTT
cdr3_aa: CASSQAYGTGTNEKLFF

clone_size: NA
j_call: TRBJ1-5
v_call: TRBV18
d_call: TRBD1
cdr3_nt: TGTGCCAGCTCACTCGGACAGGGACCTCAGCCCCAGCATTTT
cdr3_aa: CASSLGQGPQPQHF

clone_size: NA
j_call: TRBJ1-2
v_call: TRBV29-1
d_call: TRBD1
cdr3_nt: TGCAGCGTGGACCAGGGGGGTGGCTACACCTTC
cdr3_aa: CSVDQGGGYTF

clone_size: NA
j_call: TRBJ2-3
v_call: TRBV12-5
d_call: TRBD2
cdr3_nt: TGTGCTAGTGGTTCTCCGACTAGCGGGGGGACAGATACGCAGTATTTT
cdr3_aa: CASGSPTSGGTDTQYF

clone_size: many
j_call: TRBJ2-1
v_call: TRBV4-1
d_call: TRBD1
cdr3_nt: TGCGCCAGCAGCCATTTAGACAGGGTAGGTCAGTTCTTC
cdr3_aa: CASSHLDRVGQFF

clone_size: few
j_call: TRBJ2-5
v_call: TRBV3-1
d_call: NA
cdr3_nt: TGTGCCAGCAGCCGAGCAGGACGCCAAGAGACCCAGTACTTC
cdr3_aa: CASSRAGRQETQYF

clone_size: few
j_call: TRBJ2-1
v_call: TRBV28
d_call: NA
cdr3_nt: TGTGCCAGCACCTCCTTTCGTGGGACCAGACTTGGCAGTGAGCAGTTCTTC
cdr3_aa: CASTSFRGTRLGSEQFF

clone_size: few
j_call: TRBJ2-1
v_call: TRBV6-5
d_call: TRBD2
cdr3_nt: TGTGCCAGCAGTTACGTGAAGGGACGACTAGCGGGCCTTAATGAGCAGTTCTTC
cdr3_aa: CASSYVKGRLAGLNEQFF

clone_size: few
j_call: TRBJ2-7
v_call: TRBV20-1
d_call: NA
cdr3_nt: TGCAGTGCTAGGGAAGGGGGGATCTCCTACGAGCAGTACTTC
cdr3_aa: CSAREGGISYEQYF

clone_size: few
j_call: TRBJ2-7
v_call: TRBV20-1
d_call: NA
cdr3_nt: TGCAGTGCTAATCTCCTAATCGAGCAGTACTTC
cdr3_aa: CSANLLIEQYF

clone_size: few
j_call: TRBJ2-7
v_call: TRBV2
d_call: TRBD1
cdr3_nt: TGTGCCAGCAGTGATGGGGGACAGGGTACCTACGAGCAGTACTTC
cdr3_aa: CASSDGGQGTYEQYF

clone_size: NA
j_call: TRBJ2-7
v_call: TRBV6-5
d_call: NA
cdr3_nt: TGTGCCAGCAGTTACTCGACAACGAACGAGCAGTACTTC
cdr3_aa: CASSYSTTNEQYF

clone_size: few
j_call: TRBJ2-3
v_call: TRBV28
d_call: NA
cdr3_nt: TGTGCCAGCACCCTTCCCGGGGGCACAGATACGCAGTATTTT
cdr3_aa: CASTLPGGTDTQYF

clone_size: NA
j_call: TRBJ1-2
v_call: TRBV6-6
d_call: NA
cdr3_nt: TGTGCCAGCAGTTACTCGAACACGGGGGCAAGAGACTACACCTTC
cdr3_aa: CASSYSNTGARDYTF

clone_size: few
j_call: TRBJ2-3
v_call: TRBV3-1
d_call: TRBD2
cdr3_nt: TGTGCCAGCAGCCAAGAAGCGGGGGGGCGGACAGATACGCAGTATTTT
cdr3_aa: CASSQEAGGRTDTQYF

clone_size: NA
j_call: TRBJ2-7
v_call: TRBV14
d_call: NA
cdr3_nt: TGTGCCAGCAGCCAAGTATCGGTAGCAGCTTACGAGCGGTACTTC
cdr3_aa: CASSQVSVAAYERYF

clone_size: few
j_call: TRBJ2-1
v_call: TRBV2
d_call: TRBD2
cdr3_nt: TGTGCCAGGGAGCAGCGGGGCAATGAGCAGTTCTTC
cdr3_aa: CAREQRGNEQFF

clone_size: NA
j_call: TRBJ1-1
v_call: TRBV20-1
d_call: TRBD1
cdr3_nt: TGCAGTGCTGAAAGACAGGGGTCGATGAACACTGAAGCTTTCTTT
cdr3_aa: CSAERQGSMNTEAFF